This entry describes one TCR beta chain. Its cognate antigen is unknown. Germline CDR1 and CDR2: SGHTA and FQGNSA. This CDR3 has 18 residues. V gave up 4 bases and J gave up 6 bases, with 26 bases separating them. These data originate in a study of T cell responses to AZD1222 COVID-19 vaccine. On the study more broadly: Investigators merged groups given second doses at roughly 4 or roughly 12 weeks.

Study results and caveats: The CD4 TCRs associated with vaccination extended across spike and predominated at 160-218 and 743-854. The donor cohort was predominantly white British with a female majority, and clonal diversity may have been underestimated.

This table comes from immunoSEQ multiplex PCR, and its TCRdb copy is limited to in-frame clones, with some not included. Of 110,000 to 150,000 clones detected, 88% appear once; the ten largest clones hold approximately 3.7%. The specimen comprised peripheral blood, sampled on day 0 of AZD1222 vaccination. The chain couples TRBV7-2 to TRBJ2-3; the D call may be TRBD1 or TRBD2 (5 bases each). This TCR was recovered from an adult in good health. The CDR3 DNA sequence: TGTGCCAGCAGCTCCCCCCATTCCGGGACCCACCCAATTGATACGCAGTATTTT. It yields the protein CASSSPHSGTHPIDTQYF.